The 10 T cell receptor beta chains reported below all come from one sample, sequenced in a study of T cells after yellow fever vaccination. TCRdb re-called the 5' RACE reads through MiXCR, storing one row per CDR3 protein. The table lists some 99,000 distinct CDR3 sequences, approximately 6.3% of them singletons. The source was CD8+ T cells sorted from PBMCs, collected 10 days after the yellow fever booster vaccination. Every receptor here comes from a man aged 18 to 29 who received the YFV17D yellow fever vaccine.

This clonotype turned up a few times. In nucleotides, the CDR3 is TGTGCCAGCAGCCCGGACTATCCAAAATGGAATGAGCAGTTCTTC. Translated, it gives CASSPDYPKWNEQFF. The chain links TRBV7-3 to TRBJ2-1, with D tentatively TRBD2 (6 bases). The CDR3 extends over 15 amino acids. From germline, CDR1 is SGHTA and CDR2 FQGTGA. V lost 5 bases to trimming and J lost 7 bases, with 18 bases between them.

The sample holds many counts of this clonotype. The CDR3 loop is CASSLNSGQETQYF. The CDR3 bases are TGTGCCAGCAGCTTAAATTCTGGGCAAGAGACCCAGTACTTC. J is TRBJ2-5 and V is TRBV7-3; D call uncertain. CDR1 and CDR2 (germline): SGHTA, FQGTGA. The CDR3 is made up of 14 amino acids. V lost 1 base to trimming and J lost 2 bases, with 8 bases between them.

This clonotype was picked up many times. The chain combines TRBV6-6 with TRBJ2-7; the match to TRBD2 covers 11 bases. The V and J ends lost 0 bases and 0 bases, in that order; junction bases with no gene match: 1. Germline V gives CDR1 MNHNY, CDR2 SVGAGI (reference sequence). This CDR3 contains 16 residues. The CDR3 sequence is CASSYSTSGASYEQYV. As DNA, the CDR3 is TGTGCCAGCAGTTACTCGACTAGCGGGGCCTCCTACGAGCAGTACGTC.

In this sample, this clonotype turned up a few times. The J gene is TRBJ2-5, the V gene TRBV10-2, with unresolved D. CDR3 length equals 13 residues. Trimming removed 3 bases from V and 3 bases from J, with 8 bases in between. Germline V CDR1 and CDR2: WSHSY, SAAADI. In nucleotides, the CDR3 is TGCGCCAGCAGTGACACCAACGAAGAGACCCAGTACTTC. Its translation is CASSDTNEETQYF.

The chain recombines TRBV3-1 with TRBJ2-1, with a possible D match to TRBD1 (8 bases). V lost 1 base to trimming and J lost 5 bases, with 18 bases between them. The CDR3 contains 17 residues. In germline, CDR1 is LGHDT, CDR2 YNNKEL (reference sequence). The DNA of the CDR3 is TGTGCCAGCAGCCAAGTCGTCCGTACAGGGGGGGACAATGAGCAGTTCTTC. Translated, it gives CASSQVVRTGGDNEQFF.

This clonotype has ten or more counts. V usage is TRBV6-2 or TRBV6-3 and J usage is TRBJ1-1; no definite D call. Deletions cut 7 bases from V and 2 bases from J, with 14 bases between. Germline V lookup: CDR1 MNHEY, CDR2 SVGEGT. This CDR3 is built from 14 residues. In nucleotides, the CDR3 is TGTGCCAGCATAAATAATGAGGTCAACACTGAAGCTTTCTTT. Amino acids: CASINNEVNTEAFF.

This clonotype was picked up a small number of times. The chain carries TRBV2 and TRBJ1-1; D gene unclear. Germline CDR1 SNHLY, CDR2 FYNNEI. The CDR3 sequence is 13 residues long. The V and J ends lost 6 bases and 1 base respectively, with 9 bases between them. The CDR3 DNA reads as TGTGCCAGCAGGGGTACAACGAACACTGAAGCTTTCTTT. Translation: CASRGTTNTEAFF.

V gene TRBV12-3 or TRBV12-4 combines with J gene TRBJ2-1, with 12 bases lining up with TRBD2. The CDR3 sequence is 14 residues long. Trimming removed 6 bases from V and 6 bases from J; junction bases left unmatched: 3. CDR3 amino acids: CASRLTSGGNEQFF. The CDR3 DNA sequence: TGTGCCAGCAGGCTGACTAGCGGGGGCAATGAGCAGTTCTTC.

The rearrangement joins TRBV7-3 to TRBJ2-1, with D perhaps matching TRBD2 (7 bases). Germline V CDR1 and CDR2: SGHTA, FQGTGA. The CDR3 sequence is 14 residues long. V lost 2 bases to trimming and J lost 6 bases, with 11 bases between them. The CDR3 loop is CASSLAGAINEQFF. The CDR3 region has the DNA TGTGCCAGCAGCTTAGCGGGGGCCATCAATGAGCAGTTCTTC.

The chain carries TRBV7-8 and TRBJ2-2; D gene ambiguous. Germline CDR1 is SGHVS and CDR2 is FQNEAQ. Trimming shortened V by 8 bases and J by 5 bases, and 15 bases separated the two germline ends. There are 14 residues in the CDR3. In nucleotides, the CDR3 is TGTGCCAGCCTTTCTCGGGTTTGGACCGGGGAGCTGTTTTTT. As protein: CASLSRVWTGELFF. Full variable domain (rest looked up from reference TRBV7-8 and TRBJ2-2): GAGVSQSPRYKVAKRGQDVALRCDPISGHVSLFWYQQALGQGPEFLTYFQNEAQLDKSGLPSDRFFAERPEGSVSTLKIQRTQQEDSAVYLCASLSRVWTGELFFGEGSRLTVL.